The clone carrying this T cell receptor beta chain appeared once. Its specificity is not known. The sample is drawn from a study of T cell responses to AZD1222 COVID-19 vaccine. Study background: Analysis merged second doses at about 4 or about 12 weeks.

Libraries were prepared by immunoSEQ multiplex PCR; TCRdb keeps only in-frame clonotypes and omits some of them. Seen here are 150,000 to 200,000 clones, approximately 90% observed once, and the top ten hold about 4.4%. The study, taken as a whole, reports: White British donors predominated, females outnumbered males, and clonal diversity was possibly underestimated. The peak T cell response came first, and repertoires were sampled only after it.

The receptor comes from an adult in good health. This sample comprised peripheral blood, obtained on day 0 of AZD1222 vaccination.

CDR3 amino acids: CASSQLAGDGNEQFF. In DNA form, the CDR3 reads TGTGCCAGCAGCCAACTAGCGGGAGATGGCAATGAGCAGTTCTTC. The rearrangement uses TRBV2 and TRBJ2-1; 11 bases match TRBD2. From germline, CDR1 is SNHLY and CDR2 FYNNEI. With V trimmed by 6 bases and J by 6 bases, 7 bases remained unmatched. This CDR3 spans 15 amino acids.